The 29 T cell receptor beta chains listed next were all sequenced from one sample in a study of vaccination effects on CD4 cells after COVID-19. What these receptors recognize is not known. Cultured cells yielded isolated CD4+ T cells after around 9 days. TCRdb's table, derived via immunoSEQ multiplex PCR, lists solely in-frame clones and lacks some. The table shows around 40,000 clones, with approximately 67% occurring only once. The sequenced sample was CD4+ T cells from PBMCs cultured without peptide, obtained before COVID-19 vaccination. The receptor set was obtained from a human donor who received a COVID-19 vaccine.

This clone turned up a few times. The chain carries TRBV3-1 (or the pseudogene TRBV3-2) and TRBJ1-1, with D perhaps TRBD1 (5 bases). This CDR3 is 12 amino acids long. V was shortened by 1 base and J by 6 bases, with 6 bases between the two germline ends. Germline V gene data show CDR1 as LGHDT and CDR2 as YNNKEL (reference sequence). The CDR3 sequence: CASSQGGAEAFF. CDR3 bases: TGTGCCAGCAGCCAAGGGGGGGCTGAAGCTTTCTTT.

The chain links TRBV18 to TRBJ2-7; 10 positions agree with TRBD2. V shed 2 bases and J 7 bases; nucleotides not matched to a gene: 5. CDR3 length: 14 amino acids. The V gene's germline CDR1 is KGHSH and CDR2 LQKENI. CDR3 residues: CASSPGTSAGEQYF. The CDR3 DNA sequence: TGTGCCAGCTCACCAGGGACTAGCGCCGGGGAGCAGTACTTC.

The gene calls are TRBV5-1 and TRBJ2-1; 15 bases are a match to TRBD2. Germline CDR1 and CDR2: SGHRS and YFSETQ. This CDR3 is built from 17 residues. The V segment lost 7 bases and the J segment 2 bases; nucleotides outside the gene matches: 7. This CDR3 is CASHGTSGGPTYNEQFF. The CDR3 DNA sequence: TGCGCCAGCCACGGGACTAGCGGGGGGCCCACCTACAATGAGCAGTTCTTC.

This clone is deemed medium-sized. The CDR3 nucleotides read TGTGCCAGCAGTTACGGCAACGCAGTCTATGGCTACACCTTC. Residues: CASSYGNAVYGYTF. The chain has TRBV6-6 and TRBJ1-2; no clear D gene. Germline CDR1 MNHNY, CDR2 SVGAGI (reference sequence). Trimming took 2 bases from V and 4 from J, leaving 11 bases between them. CDR3 length: 14 residues.

CDR3 protein: CASSRGYNQPQHF. The CDR3 DNA is TGTGCCAGCAGCCGGGGTTACAATCAGCCCCAGCATTTT. V gene TRBV27 combines with J gene TRBJ1-5; D is undetermined. This CDR3 is 13 amino acids long. With 6 bases removed from V and 3 bases from J, the gap between germline ends came to 9 bases. Per germline, CDR1 MNHEY and CDR2 SMNVEV (reference sequence).

The chain employs TRBV6-1 and TRBJ2-7; D ambiguous. The length of the CDR3 is 15 residues. Germline CDR1 and CDR2: MNHNS and SASEGT. Trimming pared 1 base from V and 1 base from J, leaving 11 bases between. CDR3 amino acids: CASSEEEIKSYEQYF. For the CDR3, the DNA is TGTGCCAGCAGTGAAGAGGAGATTAAATCCTACGAGCAGTACTTC.

The chain carries TRBV2 and TRBJ2-3; D possibly corresponds to TRBD1 (6 bases). The CDR3 covers 19 residues. Germline V gene data show CDR1 as SNHLY and CDR2 as FYNNEI. V shed 3 bases and J shed 6 bases, with 28 bases lying between them. The CDR3 nucleotides read TGTGCCAGCAGTGAGGGCTTCCAAGGGGGTCGCCAATCCCACGATACGCAGTATTTT. Translated, it gives CASSEGFQGGRQSHDTQYF.

The genes are TRBV2 and TRBJ2-1; D is ambiguous. The CDR3 contains 15 residues. V lost 5 bases to trimming and J lost 0 bases, with 11 bases between them. Germline V gene data show CDR1 as SNHLY and CDR2 as FYNNEI. As DNA, the CDR3 is TGTGCCAGCAGTATCTCCCGGAGCTCCTACAATGAGCAGTTCTTC. This gives the protein CASSISRSSYNEQFF. Looking up the rest from reference TRBV2 and TRBJ2-1 gives the full variable domain: EPEVTQTPSHQVTQMGQEVILRCVPISNHLYFYWYRQILGQKVEFLVSFYNNEISEKSEIFDDQFSVERPDGSNFTLKIRSTKLEDSAMYFCASSISRSSYNEQFFGPGTRLTVL.

This clone turned up a few times. The chain links TRBV5-1 to TRBJ1-4, with TRBD1 identical over 8 bases. After removal of 4 bases from V and 7 bases from J, the junction contained 9 bases not matched to a gene. Germline CDR1 and CDR2: SGHRS and YFSETQ. The CDR3 sequence is 15 residues long. CDR3 in DNA: TGCGCCAGCAGCATGCAACAGGGGGTTCGTGAAAAACTGTTTTTT. Encoded protein: CASSMQQGVREKLFF.

The V and J genes are TRBV9 and TRBJ1-5; D may be TRBD1 (6 bases). V gave up 0 bases and J gave up 4 bases, with 11 bases separating them. The V gene's germline CDR1 is SGDLS and CDR2 YYNGEE. This CDR3 contains 15 residues. The CDR3 coding sequence is TGTGCCAGCAGCGTAGGCTGGCAGGGGAATCAGCCCCAGCATTTT. Amino acid sequence: CASSVGWQGNQPQHF.

This clone was found a few times. The chain is built from TRBV7-9 and TRBJ1-1; a weak D match, TRBD1 (5 bases). Trimming removed 2 bases from V and 1 base from J, with 11 bases in between. There are 15 residues in the CDR3. The germline CDR1 and CDR2 sequences are SEHNR and FQNEAQ (reference sequence). CDR3 nucleotides: TGTGCCAGCAGCTTACCGCCCGGGGCGAACACTGAAGCTTTCTTT. This sequence encodes CASSLPPGANTEAFF.

V and J are TRBV19 and TRBJ2-5; TRBD1 aligns across 8 bases. The V segment lost 1 base and the J segment 3 bases; nucleotides outside the gene matches: 7. The CDR3 extends over 16 amino acids. The V gene's germline CDR1 is LNHDA and CDR2 SQIVND (reference sequence). CDR3 region: CASSIVLMGQEETQYF. CDR3 coding DNA: TGTGCCAGTAGTATAGTCTTAATGGGACAGGAAGAGACCCAGTACTTC.

The V call is TRBV6-5, the J call TRBJ1-3, with D uncertain. In germline, CDR1 is MNHEY, CDR2 SVGAGI. The V end lost 6 bases, the J end lost 4 bases, and 16 bases lay between the germline ends. This CDR3 is built from 15 residues. CDR3 residues: CASSDSSGSGNTIYF. CDR3 nucleotide sequence: TGTGCCAGCAGCGACTCGAGTGGATCCGGAAACACCATATATTTT.

This chain connects TRBV9 to TRBJ2-3, with 7 bases that match TRBD2. Germline V CDR1 and CDR2: SGDLS, YYNGEE. V lost 0 bases to trimming and J lost 2 bases; unmatched junction nucleotides: 6. This CDR3 is built from 16 residues. This CDR3 reads CASSVGLLAVTDTQYF. CDR3 nucleotide sequence: TGTGCCAGCAGCGTAGGGCTTCTAGCGGTCACAGATACGCAGTATTTT.

This clone was observed a single time. The chain couples TRBV18 to TRBJ1-2, with a possible D match to TRBD1 (5 bases). V was shortened by 6 bases and J by 4 bases, with 12 bases between the two germline ends. The CDR3 has 13 amino acids. Germline CDR1 reads KGHSH; CDR2 reads LQKENI. CDR3 protein: CASSPDTSYGYTF. CDR3 nucleotide sequence: TGTGCCAGCTCTCCGGACACCTCCTATGGCTACACCTTC.

CDR3 loop: CASSPQQGDEKLFF. The CDR3 region has the DNA TGTGCCAGCTCACCACAACAGGGTGATGAAAAACTGTTTTTT. The V gene is TRBV18, the J gene TRBJ1-4; D possibly corresponds to TRBD1 (6 bases). Germline V gene lookup returns CDR1 KGHSH and CDR2 LQKENI. This CDR3 contains 14 residues. V lost 1 base and J 6 bases, leaving 9 bases between the germline ends.

The chain is built from TRBV5-8 and TRBJ2-3; D tentatively reads TRBD1 or TRBD2 (5 bases each). This CDR3 has 16 residues. The germline V gene has CDR1 SGHTS and CDR2 YDEGEE. The V gene lost 5 bases and the J gene lost 0 bases, with 16 bases spanning the gap. The CDR3 nucleotides read TGTGCCAGCAGTCCCGGGTGGGGCGGGAGCACAGATACGCAGTATTTT. Amino acids: CASSPGWGGSTDTQYF.

The chain links TRBV3-1 (or the pseudogene TRBV3-2) to TRBJ2-2; tentatively, D is TRBD1 (7 bases). With 4 bases removed from V and 5 bases from J, the gap between germline ends came to 17 bases. Germline loops: CDR1 LGHDT, CDR2 YNNKEL (reference sequence). The CDR3 length is 16 residues. CDR3 sequence (DNA): TGTGCCAGCAGCCGGGGTGGAGGGGGCAGGACCGGGGAGCTGTTTTTT. This gives the protein CASSRGGGGRTGELFF.

This clone was counted between two and nine times. The chain carries TRBV20-1 and TRBJ2-3; D is undetermined. Deletions cut 6 bases from V and 0 bases from J, with 4 bases between. Germline-derived CDR1 and CDR2 are DFQATT and SNEGSKA (reference sequence). The CDR3 length is 11 residues. The CDR3 region is CSASSTDTQYF. DNA of the CDR3: TGCAGTGCGTCAAGCACAGATACGCAGTATTTT.

This clone is a singleton in its sample. This chain links TRBV5-1 with TRBJ2-1, with 14 positions matching TRBD2. Unmatched junction bases numbered 7, after V lost 3 bases and J lost 5 bases. Germline V gene data show CDR1 as SGHRS and CDR2 as YFSETQ. The CDR3 has 17 amino acids. This CDR3 reads CASSSGGTSGGDNEQFF. The CDR3 nucleotides read TGCGCCAGCAGCTCCGGGGGGACTAGCGGGGGTGACAATGAGCAGTTCTTC.

The CDR3: CASIDRTYTGELFF. In DNA form, the CDR3 reads TGCGCCAGCATCGACAGGACCTACACCGGGGAGCTGTTTTTT. J is TRBJ2-2 and V is TRBV10-2; D is perhaps TRBD1 (6 bases). With 7 bases removed from V and 3 bases from J, the gap between germline ends came to 12 bases. The CDR3 covers 14 residues. Germline V gene lookup returns CDR1 WSHSY and CDR2 SAAADI.

The chain couples TRBV30 to TRBJ1-2; D not resolved. V was pared by 0 bases and J by 7 bases, with 18 bases between. Germline V lookup: CDR1 GTSNPN, CDR2 SVGIG (reference sequence). The CDR3 is made up of 15 amino acids. The CDR3 region has the DNA TGTGCCTGGAGTGTACTGTTTAGGGTTGGGTCTGGCTACACCTTC. Translating gives CAWSVLFRVGSGYTF.

The rearrangement joins TRBV24-1 to TRBJ2-2; D not certain. The CDR3 extends over 15 amino acids. The ends were cut back, 7 bases at V and 2 bases at J, with 13 bases in the middle. In germline, CDR1 is KGHDR, CDR2 SFDVKD. The CDR3 nucleotides read TGTGCCACCAGGGATGGGGTCCGAAACACCGGGGAGCTGTTTTTT. Translation gives CATRDGVRNTGELFF.

For the CDR3, the DNA is TGTGCCACCAGCAGAAGAACCGGGACTCCGGCGTTCTTC. This gives the protein CATSRRTGTPAFF. This chain uses TRBV15 with TRBJ2-1; weak D call: TRBD2 (6 bases). Looked up from germline, CDR1 is LNHNV and CDR2 is YYDKDF (reference sequence). V was cut by 2 bases and J by 15 bases, with 17 bases left in between. The CDR3 runs 13 residues.

The chain employs TRBV7-2 and TRBJ2-3; D is possibly TRBD2 (7 bases). Per germline, CDR1 SGHTA and CDR2 FQGNSA. The CDR3 consists of 13 residues. Trimming pared 5 bases from V and 4 bases from J, leaving 10 bases between. CDR3 nucleotides: TGTGCCAGCAGCCCCGGGGGGCCAGATACGCAGTATTTT. This gives the protein CASSPGGPDTQYF.

CDR3 nucleotide sequence: TGTGCTAGTGGTTTAGGACACGACAATCAGCCCCAGCATTTT. This codes for CASGLGHDNQPQHF. The J gene is TRBJ1-5, the V gene TRBV12-5, with D maybe TRBD1 (5 bases). Germline values: CDR1 LGHNT, CDR2 FRNRAP. This CDR3 is 14 amino acids long. V lost 3 bases to trimming and J lost 3 bases, with 9 bases between them.

This chain connects TRBV7-9 to TRBJ2-3; 8 bases are a match to TRBD2. V lost 1 base and J lost 2; bases outside the gene matches: 11. This CDR3 contains 18 residues. Germline V gene lookup returns CDR1 SEHNR and CDR2 FQNEAQ (reference sequence). CDR3 nucleotide sequence: TGTGCCAGCAGCTTAGGTCGAACACCGGGGGGGGTCACAGATACGCAGTATTTT. Its protein is CASSLGRTPGGVTDTQYF.

The J gene is TRBJ2-7, the V gene TRBV21-1; no DNA check was done on the table's D call, TRBD2. TRBV21-1 is recorded as a pseudogene. CDR3 length: 19 amino acids. CDR3 bases: TGTGCCAGCAGCCCCCGGGCAGGGGAGGATAGCGGGATGATCTACGAGCAGTACTTC. Translation: CASSPRAGEDSGMIYEQYF.

In this sample, this clone turned up once. The rearrangement links TRBV3-1 (or the pseudogene TRBV3-2) to TRBJ1-5, with unresolved D. Between the trimmed V and J ends, which lost 1 base and 3 bases, there was a span of 10 bases. CDR1 and CDR2 from the germline V gene are LGHDT and YNNKEL (reference sequence). The CDR3 is made up of 15 amino acids. CDR3 sequence: CASSQVHGFNQPQHF. CDR3 sequence (DNA): TGTGCCAGCAGCCAAGTACACGGATTCAATCAGCCCCAGCATTTT.